These T cell receptor beta chains were read from a single sample in a study of long-term antiretroviral therapy in people with HIV. Generated by immunoSEQ multiplex PCR, the TCRdb table keeps only in-frame clones and is missing some. The sample lists about 19,000 clones; approximately 85% were seen once. Sequencing was performed on unsorted PBMCs, taken at the start of antiretroviral therapy, before treatment. The receptor source for this set is a man in his late teens or twenties with HIV. The CDR3 runs from the conserved cysteine through the conserved F or W. Each record gives: clone size, D gene, CDR3 length, V gene, J gene, CDR3 DNA, CDR3 protein. The D gene is left open where the match is weak. The size of a clone is reported for some rows only, either as once, few or many, or as a class for expanded clones.

clone size: NA
D gene: NA
CDR3 length: 13
V gene: TRBV19
J gene: TRBJ2-1
CDR3 DNA: TGTGCCAGTACTGTCGGGGGGCCCACGGAGCAGTTCTTC
CDR3 protein: CASTVGGPTEQFF

clone size: NA
D gene: NA
CDR3 length: 14
V gene: TRBV7-3
J gene: TRBJ2-7
CDR3 DNA: TGTGCCAGCAGCTTAGATGGGCGGTCCTACGAGCAGTACTTC
CDR3 protein: CASSLDGRSYEQYF

clone size: NA
D gene: TRBD1
CDR3 length: 15
V gene: TRBV7-2
J gene: TRBJ1-1
CDR3 DNA: TGTGCCAGCAGCTTTTCCGACGGACAGGGAACTGAAGCTTTCTTT
CDR3 protein: CASSFSDGQGTEAFF

clone size: once
D gene: NA
CDR3 length: 13
V gene: TRBV5-8
J gene: TRBJ1-4
CDR3 DNA: TGTGCCAGCAGCTTGGTCAGAAATGAAAAACTGTTTTTT
CDR3 protein: CASSLVRNEKLFF

clone size: few
D gene: NA
CDR3 length: 16
V gene: TRBV10-2
J gene: TRBJ2-5
CDR3 DNA: TGCGCCAGCAGTGAGAGACAGAGGGAGTTGTCGGAGACCCAGTACTTC
CDR3 protein: CASSERQRELSETQYF

clone size: NA
D gene: TRBD2
CDR3 length: 15
V gene: TRBV6-4
J gene: TRBJ2-1
CDR3 DNA: TGTGCCAGCAGTGGTGGGGATAGCGGGAGGGACGAGCAGTTCTTC
CDR3 protein: CASSGGDSGRDEQFF

clone size: NA
D gene: NA
CDR3 length: 15
V gene: TRBV10-3
J gene: TRBJ2-7
CDR3 DNA: TGTGCCATCAGGCACCCCGAAACTTATGGGGACGAGCAGTACTTC
CDR3 protein: CAIRHPETYGDEQYF

clone size: NA
D gene: TRBD1
CDR3 length: 18
V gene: TRBV4-3
J gene: TRBJ2-7
CDR3 DNA: TGCGCCAGCAGCCAAGGCCCCGGGACAGGGAAGGCGGGAGACGAGCAGTACTTC
CDR3 protein: CASSQGPGTGKAGDEQYF

clone size: once
D gene: NA
CDR3 length: 15
V gene: TRBV11-2
J gene: TRBJ1-5
CDR3 DNA: TGTGCCAGCAGCTCCGGGATCGGTGGCAATCAGCCCCAGCATTTT
CDR3 protein: CASSSGIGGNQPQHF

clone size: NA
D gene: TRBD2
CDR3 length: 14
V gene: TRBV29-1
J gene: TRBJ2-2
CDR3 DNA: TGCAGCGTCAGGGCGGGGGGGAACACCGGGGAGCTGTTTTTT
CDR3 protein: CSVRAGGNTGELFF